The clone carrying this TCR beta chain was counted only a few times. Its antigen is undetermined. The study collected blood at first hyperthyroidism diagnosis, before any ophthalmopathy symptoms arose. The PBMCs had their origin in 10 ml of fresh peripheral blood. The entry originates in a study of T cells in Graves' hyperthyroidism and ophthalmopathy. Overall study results and limits: From stable hyperthyroidism, ophthalmopathy was separated by a 13 V-J model.

From RNA transcripts, TCR beta CDR3 regions were amplified. First-round RT-PCR of the TCR CDR3 relied on the HTBI primer set. TCRdb used MiXCR to reprocess the multiplex PCR reads, holding one entry per CDR3 protein. The sample includes about 360,000 distinct CDR3 sequences, roughly 14% of them seen just once. This sequence was found in a woman under 30 with Graves' hyperthyroidism that later progressed to Graves' ophthalmopathy. The sequenced sample was blood.

The chain's CDR3 is CASTPGTANTGELFF. The DNA for the CDR3 is TGTGCCAGCACGCCCGGGACAGCGAACACCGGGGAGCTGTTTTTT. V usage is TRBV6-1 and J usage is TRBJ2-2, with TRBD1 matching over 7 bases. Germline loops: CDR1 MNHNS, CDR2 SASEGT. The CDR3 runs to 15 residues. V was clipped by 7 bases and J by 0 bases; unmatched bases: 5.